One sample yielded the 6 T cell receptor beta chains listed below, sequenced in a study of cytomegalovirus exposure and HLA in healthy donors (dated by TCRdb to about 2017). Library preparation employed the immunoSEQ multiplex PCR assay. The multiplex PCR relied on a mix of 60 forward primers for TCR Vbeta segments and 13 reverse primers for TCR Jbeta segments. The table comes from immuneACCESS by way of TCRdb, which keeps in-frame sequences with V and J called. Part of the clones is missing from these tables; in studies checked, under half for an unresolved V gene and the rest for unknown reasons. Recorded for this sample are about 93,000 clones; around four fifths of them occurred a single time. In total, the top ten clones hold under 2.5% of the sample. The sequencing sample was made of PBMCs. These receptors were obtained from a boy under 18 in good health and CMV-seronegative.

Written as DNA, the CDR3 is TGTGCCAGCAACTTAGGGGACACCGGGGAGCTGTTTTTT. This translates into CASNLGDTGELFF. The chain joins TRBV9 to TRBJ2-2; a weak D match, TRBD1 (5 bases). The length of the CDR3 is 13 residues. Germline assignment: CDR1 SGDLS and CDR2 YYNGEE. With 6 bases removed from V and 3 bases from J, the gap between germline ends came to 9 bases.

J is TRBJ1-1 and V is TRBV30, with TRBD1 matching 9 bases. J gave up 10 bases and V 0 bases, and 9 bases lay outside the gene matches. CDR3 length: 14 amino acids. Germline V gives CDR1 GTSNPN, CDR2 SVGIG (reference sequence). CDR3 in DNA: TGTGCCTGGAGTGTTTTACGGGACAGGGATGGAGCTTTCTTT. It yields the protein CAWSVLRDRDGAFF.

The rearrangement joins TRBV15 to TRBJ2-1, with D perhaps matching TRBD1 (5 bases). Germline-derived CDR1 and CDR2 are LNHNV and YYDKDF (reference sequence). The CDR3 has 14 amino acids. V lost 5 bases to trimming and J lost 3 bases, with 11 bases between them. In DNA, the CDR3 is TGTGCCACCAGCCGCTTACAGGACTACAATGAGCAGTTCTTC. Encoded protein: CATSRLQDYNEQFF.

The chain combines TRBV11-1 with TRBJ2-1; TRBD2 agrees at 7 bases. Germline values: CDR1 SGHAT, CDR2 FQDESV (reference sequence). The trim removed 4 bases at V and 13 bases at J, leaving 10 bases unmatched. The CDR3 extends over 13 amino acids. CDR3 bases: TGTGCCAGCAGCTCCTCAACGACTAGCTATCAGTTCTTC. This codes for CASSSSTTSYQFF. The full variable domain, rest sourced from reference TRBV11-1 and TRBJ2-1, is EAEVAQSPRYKITEKSQAVAFWCDPISGHATLYWYRQILGQGPELLVQFQDESVVDDSQLPKDRFSAERLKGVDSTLKIQPAELGDSAMYLCASSSSTTSYQFFGPGTRLTVL.

The chain employs TRBV10-3 and TRBJ2-7; 9 bases line up with TRBD1. CDR3 length: 13 amino acids. V shed 5 bases, J shed 6 bases, and the junction held 5 bases outside the gene matches. CDR1 ENHRY and CDR2 SYGVKD come from the germline V gene. The DNA of the CDR3 is TGTGCCATCAGTCCCGGGACAGGGTCCGAGCAGTACTTC. Translating it yields CAISPGTGSEQYF.

This chain uses TRBV10-2 with TRBJ2-7; 7 bases agree with TRBD2. J gave up 4 bases and V 7 bases, and 13 bases lay outside the gene matches. Germline V gene data show CDR1 as WSHSY and CDR2 as SAAADI. This CDR3 comprises 15 residues. CDR3 coding DNA: TGCGCCAGCACCGATTGGGCTAGCGGAAGATACGAGCAGTACTTC. Residues: CASTDWASGRYEQYF.